The rows below give T cell receptor beta chains drawn from one sample of a study of T cells in tumors after PD-1 blockade. Here immunoSEQ multiplex PCR was the method, and the copy in TCRdb shows in-frame clones only, minus some. The sample holds roughly 15,000 clones, 82% seen once. The input for sequencing was PBMCs, taken after anti-PD-1 treatment. These receptors came from a human donor with basal cell carcinoma. CDR3s include the opening cysteine and the closing phenylalanine or tryptophan. D genes are given only for firm matches. Rows may omit the clone size; those that give it use once, few, many or a size class.

TRBD2	TRBV5-6	-	TRBJ2-4	TGTGCCAGCAGCTTGGGATCGGGAGGGCCCCGCTTC	CASSLGSGGPRF
-	TRBV7-3	-	TRBJ2-1	TGTGCCAGCAGCTTATGGCAGGGTAGCTCCTACAATGAGCAGTTCTTC	CASSLWQGSSYNEQFF
TRBD2	TRBV2	few	TRBJ2-1	TGTCCCCCCTGTGATGGGGGGGCGCGGGAGGGGAGCTCCTACAATGAGCAGTTCTTC	CPPCDGGAREGSSYNEQFF
-	TRBV3-1/TRBV3-2	-	TRBJ1-1	TGTGCCAGCAGCCAAGATCTGGGGCTTCCCACTGAAGCTTTCTTT	CASSQDLGLPTEAFF
TRBD2	TRBV3-1/TRBV3-2	-	TRBJ2-2	TGTGCCAGCAGCCTTACGACTAGCGGGAGCGGAGCCGGGGAGCTGTTTTTT	CASSLTTSGSGAGELFF
-	TRBV15	-	TRBJ1-2	TGTGCCACCAGCAGAGATCGTAGGTTGGGCTATGGCTACACCTTC	CATSRDRRLGYGYTF
-	TRBV25-1	-	TRBJ2-1	TGTGCCAGCAGGGAGGGCGAGCAGTTCTTC	CASREGEQFF
TRBD1	TRBV19	-	TRBJ2-7	TGTGCCAGTAGTAAGGGACAGGGAACCTACGAGCAGTACTTC	CASSKGQGTYEQYF
TRBD2	TRBV5-1	-	TRBJ2-1	TGCGCCAGCAGCCCAGATCCGGGACTAGCGCACAGATTCTTC	CASSPDPGLAHRFF
TRBD1	TRBV19	-	TRBJ2-3	TGTGCCAGTAGTTATACCGGGACAGGGGGCTTCACAGATACGCAGTATTTT	CASSYTGTGGFTDTQYF
-	TRBV3-1/TRBV3-2	-	TRBJ2-1	TGTGCCAGCAGCCAAGGAGACACTATGTACAATGAGCAGTTCTTC	CASSQGDTMYNEQFF
-	TRBV5-6	-	TRBJ2-6	TGTGCCAGCAGAATCGGCAGGGCTAATGGGGCCAACGTCCTGACTTTC	CASRIGRANGANVLTF
-	TRBV5-6	once	TRBJ2-7	TGTGCCAGCAGCCTCGGACGGGAGCAGTACTTC	CASSLGREQYF
-	TRBV6-2/TRBV6-3	-	TRBJ1-2	TGTGCCAGCAGTTACCGGCTAAACTATGGCTACACCTTC	CASSYRLNYGYTF
TRBD1	TRBV4-3	-	TRBJ2-2	TGCGCCAGCAGCTTTAACAGGGGGGCGGACACCGGGGAGCTGTTTTTT	CASSFNRGADTGELFF
-	TRBV5-1	-	TRBJ1-4	TGCGCCAGCAGCCGATCAGGAATAACTAATGAAAAACTGTTTTTT	CASSRSGITNEKLFF
-	TRBV18	-	TRBJ2-7	TGTGCCAGCTCACCACCCGGCGGGTTCCACGAGCAGTACTTC	CASSPPGGFHEQYF
TRBD2	TRBV10-3	-	TRBJ2-7	TGTGCCATCAGTGATGGGACTAGCGGGTATTACGAGCAGTACTTC	CAISDGTSGYYEQYF
-	TRBV2	-	TRBJ2-3	TGTGCCAGCAGTGTTCGGGGGACAGCGGATACGCAGTATTTT	CASSVRGTADTQYF
-	TRBV11-2	few	TRBJ1-1	TGTGCCAGCAGCCCCTCCCGGTGGGGGGCTTCGGTTTCGAACACTGAAGCTTTCTTT	CASSPSRWGASVSNTEAFF
-	TRBV9	-	TRBJ2-1	TGTGCCAGCAGTGGGACCGATAGCTCCTACAATGAGCAGTTCTTC	CASSGTDSSYNEQFF
TRBD1	TRBV7-2	-	TRBJ2-3	TGTGCCAGCGGGGACCGTACAGGGGGCGATACGCAGTATTTT	CASGDRTGGDTQYF
-	TRBV7-9	-	TRBJ1-1	TGTGCCAGCAGCGAAGGAATGAACACTGAAGCTTTCTTT	CASSEGMNTEAFF
-	TRBV9	-	TRBJ2-1	TGTGCCAGCAGCGTAGTCGGCGGGGGCATGTACAATGAGCAGTTCTTC	CASSVVGGGMYNEQFF
-	TRBV7-9	-	TRBJ2-3	TGTGCCAGCAGCGGGCGACAGAGGCTTAGCACAGATACGCAGTATTTT	CASSGRQRLSTDTQYF
TRBD1	TRBV5-4	-	TRBJ2-5	TGTGCCAGCAGCCTGGGGTGGGGGACAGGAGAGACCCAGTACTTC	CASSLGWGTGETQYF
-	TRBV24-1	once	TRBJ2-1	TGTGCCACCAGTGAGGAGAGCTCCTACAATGAGCAGTTCTTC	CATSEESSYNEQFF
-	TRBV20-1	once	TRBJ2-7	TGCAGTGCTGGCCCGCGTGACGAGCAGTACTTC	CSAGPRDEQYF
-	TRBV7-2	-	TRBJ2-4	TGTGCCAGCAGCTTAGACTTGGGGGCGAGGGCCAAAAACATTCAGTACTTC	CASSLDLGARAKNIQYF
-	TRBV5-5	-	TRBJ1-5	TGTGCCAGTAGACGAGGGTCTGGACAGCCCCAGCATTTT	CASRRGSGQPQHF
-	TRBV20-1	-	TRBJ1-2	TGCAGTTCGGGGCATGACTATGGCTACACCTTC	CSSGHDYGYTF
-	TRBV27	-	TRBJ2-3	TGTGCCAGCAGTTTATCTTGGGGGGTCACAGATACGCAGTATTTT	CASSLSWGVTDTQYF
-	TRBV7-3	-	TRBJ2-2	TGTGCCAGCAGCCTCTCCCCTAGTGGGATCACCGGGGAGCTGTTTTTT	CASSLSPSGITGELFF
-	TRBV10-3	-	TRBJ2-5	TGTGCCATCAGTGCCCCCAAAGAGACCCAGTACTTC	CAISAPKETQYF
-	TRBV15	-	TRBJ2-3	TGTGCCACCAGCCCCCTGTATAGACTAGTAGATACGCAGTATTTT	CATSPLYRLVDTQYF
-	TRBV7-9	-	TRBJ1-2	TGTGCCAGCAGCTTCGATGTAGGTTATGGCTACACCTTC	CASSFDVGYGYTF
-	TRBV5-1	-	TRBJ2-5	TGCGCCAGCAGCTTGTGGGGCAGGGGAGAGACCCAGTACTTC	CASSLWGRGETQYF
-	TRBV9	-	TRBJ2-5	TGTGCCAGCAGCGTAGGAGTACAGCCACAGGGAGAGACCCAGTACTTC	CASSVGVQPQGETQYF
TRBD2	TRBV6-5	once	TRBJ2-5	TGTGCCAGCAGACCTCGGGGGGGCTGGGAGACCCAGTACTTC	CASRPRGGWETQYF
-	TRBV7-9	medium-sized	TRBJ2-3	TGTGCCAGCAGCTTAGAGGCAGTTCGCGGCCAATATTTT	CASSLEAVRGQYF
-	TRBV9	-	TRBJ2-6	TGTGCCAGCAGCTCCCAAATTGGGGCCAACGTCCTGACTTTC	CASSSQIGANVLTF
-	TRBV5-6	few	TRBJ2-4	TGTGCCAGCAGCTTGGGCAGCTTAGCCAAAAACATTCAGTACTTC	CASSLGSLAKNIQYF
-	TRBV5-1	-	TRBJ1-4	TGCGCCAGCAGCCCGTGGCAGAGGGGTGAAAAACTGTTTTTT	CASSPWQRGEKLFF
-	TRBV5-1	-	TRBJ2-4	TGCGCCAGCAGCTTGGCGGGGTTGGGCATTCAGTACTTC	CASSLAGLGIQYF
TRBD2	TRBV9	-	TRBJ2-1	TGTGCCGGAAAGGGTTGCGGGACCAAAGGCGGGAGGATATACAATGAGCAGTTCTTC	CAGKGCGTKGGRIYNEQFF
-	TRBV7-9	-	TRBJ2-7	TGTGCCAGCAGCTTGACGGTGGACCCCTACGAGCAGTACTTC	CASSLTVDPYEQYF
-	TRBV27	-	TRBJ2-5	TGTGCCAGCAGTTTAGTGCTCGGGGAGACCCAGTACTTC	CASSLVLGETQYF
-	TRBV5-1	-	TRBJ1-1	TGCGCCAGCAGCTCCACGCGGGGGTGGGAAACTGAAGCTTTCTTT	CASSSTRGWETEAFF
-	TRBV6-5	-	TRBJ2-7	TGTGCCAGCCAGGGCGGAGGGGCCTACGAGCAGTACTTC	CASQGGGAYEQYF
-	TRBV2	-	TRBJ2-2	TGTGCCAGCAATGAGGGGGGTAACACCGGGGAGCTGTTTTTT	CASNEGGNTGELFF
TRBD1	TRBV4-1	few	TRBJ1-2	TGCGCCAGCAGCCAAGAATGGGACAGCTATGGCTACACCTTC	CASSQEWDSYGYTF
TRBD2	TRBV7-6	-	TRBJ2-3	TGTGCCAGCAGCTTAGACCTAGCGGGAGGAACAGTTGCTACGCAGTATTTT	CASSLDLAGGTVATQYF
TRBD2	TRBV5-4	-	TRBJ2-2	TGTGCCAGTGGCGGGGGGCCCGGCGGGGAGCTGTTTTTT	CASGGGPGGELFF